Each of the 29 T cell receptor beta chains below was sequenced from the same sample in a study of blood T cell repertoires in COVID-19. Here immunoSEQ multiplex PCR was the method, and the copy in TCRdb shows in-frame clones only, minus some. The data contain approximately 470,000 clones, 80% to 90% of them singletons. Sequencing input: peripheral blood. These receptors were collected from a human donor in a cohort sampled during active COVID-19.

The chain uses TRBV19 and TRBJ2-1; D is perhaps TRBD2 (6 bases). CDR3 length: 19 residues. Looked up from germline, CDR1 is LNHDA and CDR2 is SQIVND (reference sequence). With 0 bases removed from V and 0 bases from J, the gap between germline ends came to 18 bases. CDR3 protein: CASSIDRESRRSSYNEQFF. The CDR3, as DNA: TGTGCCAGTAGTATAGATCGGGAGTCTCGGCGAAGCTCCTACAATGAGCAGTTCTTC.

This clone was picked up one time. This chain joins TRBV19 and TRBJ2-5; perhaps TRBD2 as D (5 bases). This CDR3 comprises 15 residues. V was cut by 6 bases and J by 4 bases, with 18 bases left in between. CDR1 and CDR2 from the germline V gene are LNHDA and SQIVND (reference sequence). As DNA, the CDR3 is TGTGCCAGTAGAATTGTAGCCTCCCGGGGAGAGACCCAGTACTTC. It is translated as CASRIVASRGETQYF.

The chain recombines TRBV28 with TRBJ1-6, with 10 bases aligning to TRBD1. The CDR3 is 14 amino acids. After removal of 5 bases from V and 9 bases from J, the junction contained 4 bases not matched to a gene. CDR1 and CDR2 from the germline V gene are MDHEN and SYDVKM. CDR3 DNA: TGTGCCAGCAGTCCCGGGACAGGGGTTTCACCCCTCCACTTT. The encoded protein is CASSPGTGVSPLHF. The entire variable domain, with the rest obtained from reference TRBV28 and TRBJ1-6, is as follows: DVKVTQSSRYLVKRTGEKVFLECVQDMDHENMFWYRQDPGLGLRLIYFSYDVKMKEKGDIPEGYSVSREKKERFSLILESASTNQTSMYLCASSPGTGVSPLHFGNGTRLTVT.

This clone occurred a few times. The DNA for the CDR3 is TGTGCCAGTAGTAATCCGGGCGGGAGGGCCGGAGATACGCAGTATTTT. Amino acid sequence: CASSNPGGRAGDTQYF. The chain joins TRBV19 to TRBJ2-3, with 9 bases matching TRBD2. The CDR3 extends over 16 amino acids. J was trimmed by 5 bases and V by 4 bases; bases with no gene match: 10. The germline CDR1 and CDR2 sequences are LNHDA and SQIVND (reference sequence).

The chain couples TRBV5-1 to TRBJ2-6; TRBD1 agrees at 7 bases. This CDR3 comprises 14 residues. Losses at the gene ends were 9 bases for V and 4 bases for J; bases not matched to a gene: 7. Germline V gene data show CDR1 as SGHRS and CDR2 as YFSETQ. The CDR3 nucleotides are TGCGCCACTCGACAGGGCGGAGGGGCCAACGTCCTGACTTTC. Translation: CATRQGGGANVLTF.

The V gene is TRBV30, the J gene TRBJ2-1; TRBD2 matches 11 bases. The ends lost 4 bases at V and 0 bases at J; junction bases unmatched: 11. Germline-derived CDR1 and CDR2 are GTSNPN and SVGIG (reference sequence). The CDR3 consists of 18 residues. The DNA for the CDR3 is TGTGCCTGGATTCGGCAAGCTACTAGCGGGAGCTCCTACAATGAGCAGTTCTTC. Residues: CAWIRQATSGSSYNEQFF.

The chain joins TRBV4-1 to TRBJ2-3; 10 bases align to TRBD2. This CDR3 comprises 16 residues. The germline V gene encodes CDR1 MGHRA and CDR2 YSYEKL. The ends lost 4 bases at V and 4 bases at J; junction bases unmatched: 8. In DNA form, the CDR3 reads TGCGCCAGCAGCCGCTTCACTAGCGGGAATCCAGATACGCAGTATTTT. This codes for CASSRFTSGNPDTQYF.

The chain couples TRBV7-2 to TRBJ1-2, with D uncertain. Trimming took 7 bases from V and 2 from J, leaving 17 bases between them. The CDR3 has 15 residues. Germline CDR1 and CDR2: SGHTA and FQGNSA. CDR3 sequence reads: CASTARMSSNYGYTF. The CDR3 region has the DNA TGTGCCAGCACCGCTAGGATGTCGTCAAACTATGGCTACACCTTC.

The chain is built from TRBV7-2 and TRBJ2-3; TRBD2 might be the D (6 bases). The CDR3 is 16 residues long. The ends were cut back, 5 bases at V and 1 base at J, with 16 bases in the middle. Germline V CDR1 and CDR2: SGHTA, FQGNSA. The chain's CDR3 is CASSQRKPGGTDTQYF. CDR3 nucleotides: TGTGCCAGCAGCCAGCGGAAGCCGGGAGGCACAGATACGCAGTATTTT.

This chain uses TRBV4-3 with TRBJ1-2; 10 nucleotides match TRBD1. The CDR3 contains 17 residues. In germline, CDR1 is LGHNA, CDR2 YSLEER. The V segment lost 0 bases and the J segment 8 bases; nucleotides outside the gene matches: 12. The CDR3 DNA reads as TGCGCCAGCAGCCAAGACCGGGGGGACAGGGGAGGGAAGGGCTACACCTTC. This translates into CASSQDRGDRGGKGYTF.

The chain has TRBV7-2 and TRBJ1-2, with 7 bases that match TRBD1. Germline loops: CDR1 SGHTA, CDR2 FQGNSA. Trimming took 0 bases from V and 5 from J; bases not matched to a gene: 6. This CDR3 is 15 amino acids long. The CDR3 DNA sequence: TGTGCCAGCAGCTTAGCGAGACAGGGTGGATATGGCTACACCTTC. It codes for CASSLARQGGYGYTF. Variable domain in full (rest from reference TRBV7-2 and TRBJ1-2): GAGVSQSPSNKVTEKGKDVELRCDPISGHTALYWYRQSLGQGLEFLIYFQGNSAPDKSGLPSDRFSAERTGGSVSTLTIQRTQQEDSAVYLCASSLARQGGYGYTFGSGTRLTVV.

The V call is TRBV7-3, the J call TRBJ2-3; TRBD2 agrees at 10 bases. J was trimmed by 5 bases and V by 2 bases; bases with no gene match: 7. The CDR3 extends over 16 amino acids. Per germline, CDR1 SGHTA and CDR2 FQGTGA. CDR3 loop: CASSLEGLANGDTQYF. DNA of the CDR3: TGTGCCAGCAGCTTAGAGGGACTAGCGAACGGAGATACGCAGTATTTT.

This chain uses TRBV7-2 with TRBJ2-5; 8 bases match TRBD2. The CDR3 is 15 amino acids. Per the germline V gene, CDR1 is SGHTA and CDR2 is FQGNSA. Germline trimming cut 5 bases from V and 4 bases from J; bases unmatched to any gene: 9. CDR3 nucleotide sequence: TGTGCCAGCAGCCTCCCCGGGAGGGCCCCAGAGACCCAGTACTTC. Protein sequence: CASSLPGRAPETQYF.

The chain links TRBV15 to TRBJ2-1; D ambiguous. The length of the CDR3 is 15 residues. V was shortened by 3 bases and J by 6 bases, with 15 bases between the two germline ends. In germline, CDR1 is LNHNV, CDR2 YYDKDF (reference sequence). The CDR3 protein is CATSRELGWLNEQFF. The CDR3 nucleotides read TGTGCCACCAGCAGGGAGTTAGGCTGGCTCAATGAGCAGTTCTTC.

V is TRBV19 and J is TRBJ1-3, with D perhaps TRBD1 (6 bases). Germline assignment: CDR1 LNHDA and CDR2 SQIVND (reference sequence). The CDR3 totals 13 residues. Trimming left V 6 bases short and J 7 bases short, with 13 bases between. This chain's CDR3 is CASSSRGNNTIYF. The CDR3 DNA reads TGTGCCAGTAGCTCCAGGGGAAACAACACCATATATTTT.

The chain joins TRBV7-9 to TRBJ1-2, with D possibly TRBD1 on 6 matching bases. CDR1 SEHNR and CDR2 FQNEAQ come from the germline V gene (reference sequence). There are 13 residues in the CDR3. Trimming removed 4 bases at V and 3 bases at J, with 9 bases between. The CDR3 DNA reads as TGTGCCAGCAGCTCTAACAGGGACTATGGCTACACCTTC. It encodes CASSSNRDYGYTF.

This sequence joins TRBV19 and TRBJ1-3; D uncertain. The CDR3 is made up of 15 amino acids. The V gene lost 7 bases and the J gene lost 2 bases, with 15 bases spanning the gap. Per the germline V gene, CDR1 is LNHDA and CDR2 is SQIVND (reference sequence). CDR3 in amino acids: CASISWGATGNTIYF. The CDR3 DNA follows: TGTGCCAGTATCTCATGGGGAGCGACTGGAAACACCATATATTTT. Supplemented by reference TRBV19 and TRBJ1-3, the full variable domain reads DGGITQSPKYLFRKEGQNVTLSCEQNLNHDAMYWYRQDPGQGLRLIYYSQIVNDFQKGDIAEGYSVSREKKESFPLTVTSAQKNPTAFYLCASISWGATGNTIYFGEGSWLTVV.

This clone occurred once. V usage is TRBV19 and J usage is TRBJ1-2; 8 positions match TRBD1. Germline V CDR1 and CDR2: LNHDA, SQIVND (reference sequence). Germline trimming cut 6 bases from V and 5 bases from J; bases unmatched to any gene: 11. This CDR3 is 15 amino acids long. The CDR3 loop reads CASSDGTGDKYGYTF. The CDR3 nucleotides are TGTGCCAGTAGCGACGGGACAGGCGACAAATATGGCTACACCTTC.

The chain recombines TRBV6-5 with TRBJ2-7; a weak D match, TRBD1 (6 bases). The germline V gene encodes CDR1 MNHEY and CDR2 SVGAGI. The ends were cut back, 7 bases at V and 8 bases at J, with 21 bases in the middle. CDR3 length: 14 residues. Written as DNA, the CDR3 is TGTGCCAGCAACGATCGAGACAGGCTACAGAAGCAGTACTTC. Its translation is CASNDRDRLQKQYF.

The chain has TRBV4-2 and TRBJ2-1; weak D call: TRBD1 (6 bases). The CDR3 is 15 residues long. The germline CDR1 and CDR2 sequences are LGHNA and YNFKEQ. With 0 bases removed from V and 8 bases from J, the gap between germline ends came to 14 bases. For the CDR3, the DNA is TGTGCCAGCAGCCAAGAGGGACAAAGGGGCGATGAGCAGTTCTTC. Its translation: CASSQEGQRGDEQFF.

CDR3 bases: TGTGCCAGCAGACCAGAGCGGGTTTACGAGCAGTACTTC. Its translation is CASRPERVYEQYF. The chain combines TRBV6-5 with TRBJ2-7; possible D gene TRBD2, 6 bases. V shed 6 bases and J shed 4 bases, with 13 bases lying between them. Germline V gives CDR1 MNHEY, CDR2 SVGAGI. The CDR3 is made up of 13 amino acids.

The chain combines TRBV6-5 with TRBJ1-5, with 8 bases fitting TRBD1. V shed 6 bases and J 6 bases; nucleotides not matched to a gene: 10. Germline CDR1 MNHEY, CDR2 SVGAGI. CDR3 length: 15 amino acids. CDR3 loop: CASRIDRGASQPQHF. As DNA, the CDR3 is TGTGCCAGCAGAATCGACAGGGGCGCAAGTCAGCCCCAGCATTTT.

This chain uses TRBV27 with TRBJ2-7, with a weak D call TRBD2 (5 bases). Trimming stripped 4 bases from V and 3 bases from J, with 13 bases between. In germline, CDR1 is MNHEY, CDR2 SMNVEV (reference sequence). CDR3 size: 14 residues. In nucleotides, the CDR3 is TGTGCCAGCAGTTCCTCGAGGGTGGGCTACGAGCAGTACTTC. It yields the protein CASSSSRVGYEQYF.

The chain is built from TRBV4-1 and TRBJ1-2, with 9 bases identical to TRBD1. CDR3 size: 15 residues. Per germline, CDR1 MGHRA and CDR2 YSYEKL. Losses at the gene ends were 3 bases for V and 6 bases for J; bases not matched to a gene: 8. The DNA for the CDR3 is TGCGCCAGCAGCCATCCCGGACAGGGGCAGCATGGCTACACCTTC. Translating it yields CASSHPGQGQHGYTF.

This clone has more than one count but fewer than ten. The chain combines TRBV6-6 with TRBJ1-2, with D uncertain. The ends were cut back, 2 bases at V and 4 bases at J, with 11 bases in the middle. CDR3 size: 14 residues. The germline CDR1 and CDR2 sequences are MNHNY and SVGAGI (reference sequence). The CDR3 sequence: CASSYVPESYGYTF. The CDR3 nucleotides read TGTGCCAGCAGTTACGTTCCAGAATCCTATGGCTACACCTTC.

This chain connects TRBV11-2 to TRBJ2-5; D unresolved. The V gene lost 6 bases and the J gene lost 2 bases, with 16 bases spanning the gap. The CDR3 runs to 15 residues. The germline V gene has CDR1 SGHAT and CDR2 FQNNGV. In nucleotides, the CDR3 is TGTGCCAGCAGAGAGGAAGCCGGCAGTCAAGAGACCCAGTACTTC. Its protein product is CASREEAGSQETQYF.

The chain has TRBV2 and TRBJ1-1, with D possibly being TRBD1 (6 bases). Germline CDR1 and CDR2: SNHLY and FYNNEI. The CDR3 length is 15 residues. Between the trimmed V and J ends, which lost 5 bases and 0 bases, there was a span of 13 bases. The CDR3: CASSRQGPLNTEAFF. In DNA form, the CDR3 reads TGTGCCAGCAGTCGGCAGGGGCCCCTGAACACTGAAGCTTTCTTT. Variable domain in full (rest from reference TRBV2 and TRBJ1-1): EPEVTQTPSHQVTQMGQEVILRCVPISNHLYFYWYRQILGQKVEFLVSFYNNEISEKSEIFDDQFSVERPDGSNFTLKIRSTKLEDSAMYFCASSRQGPLNTEAFFGQGTRLTVV.

This clone appeared a single time. The V and J genes are TRBV7-9 and TRBJ2-1, with TRBD2 as a possible D gene (6 bases). V was clipped by 1 base and J by 0 bases, with 10 bases between them. Germline V gives CDR1 SEHNR, CDR2 FQNEAQ (reference sequence). The CDR3 length is 16 residues. CDR3 region: CASSLGLGGSYNEQFF. The CDR3 bases are TGTGCCAGCAGCTTAGGGTTGGGGGGCTCCTACAATGAGCAGTTCTTC.

The chain is built from TRBV7-3 and TRBJ2-5, with D perhaps matching TRBD2 (5 bases). The CDR3 has 13 residues. The germline gives CDR1 SGHTA, CDR2 FQGTGA. Trimming removed 8 bases from V and 5 bases from J, with 15 bases in between. In nucleotides, the CDR3 is TGTGCCAGCTCCGTGGGAGCCTGGGAGACCCAGTACTTC. It is translated as CASSVGAWETQYF.